These T cell receptor beta chains were read from a single sample in a study of shared clonotypes between healthy human individuals. Profiling relied on immunoSEQ multiplex PCR, and the TCRdb table lists in-frame clones only, not all of them. Counted here are approximately 700,000 clones, 60% to 75% occurring once; the ten biggest clones make up 1.5% to 2%. Sequenced material: memory CD4+ T cells sorted from blood. Receptor source: a woman aged 25-40 years in good health. Both conserved end residues are part of each CDR3. The order of the fields is D gene, clone size, V gene, J gene, CDR3 DNA, CDR3 protein. A D gene is named only where the DNA matches it firmly. Some rows mark clone size as missing; the rest say once, few, many or name a class of expanded clone.

D gene: TRBD2
clone size: .
V gene: TRBV28
J gene: TRBJ2-7
CDR3 DNA: TGTGCCAGCAGTTTTTTTGGCGGGAGGTCCTACGAGCAGTACTTC
CDR3 protein: CASSFFGGRSYEQYF

D gene: .
clone size: once
V gene: TRBV28
J gene: TRBJ1-2
CDR3 DNA: TGTGCCAGCAATACGGGGCATATCTATGGCTACACCTTC
CDR3 protein: CASNTGHIYGYTF

D gene: TRBD2
clone size: .
V gene: TRBV29-1
J gene: TRBJ2-3
CDR3 DNA: TGCAGCGTTGTCACGACTAGCGTAAATACGCAGTATTTT
CDR3 protein: CSVVTTSVNTQYF

D gene: .
clone size: few
V gene: TRBV5-4
J gene: TRBJ2-3
CDR3 DNA: TGTGCCAGCAGCTCAATGCGGCAGACCACAGATACGCAGTATTTT
CDR3 protein: CASSSMRQTTDTQYF

D gene: TRBD2
clone size: .
V gene: TRBV11-1
J gene: TRBJ2-1
CDR3 DNA: TGTGCCAGCAGCGCGGGCGCCCTAGCGGACTACAATGAGCAGTTCTTC
CDR3 protein: CASSAGALADYNEQFF

D gene: TRBD1
clone size: .
V gene: TRBV7-9
J gene: TRBJ2-2
CDR3 DNA: TGTGCCAGCAGCTTAGGGACAGGCGCCGGGGAGCTGTTTTTT
CDR3 protein: CASSLGTGAGELFF

D gene: .
clone size: .
V gene: TRBV2
J gene: TRBJ2-3
CDR3 DNA: TGTGCCAGCAGTGCCCGATCTGGGGGCACCGATACGCAGTATTTT
CDR3 protein: CASSARSGGTDTQYF

D gene: .
clone size: .
V gene: TRBV6-4
J gene: TRBJ1-1
CDR3 DNA: TGTGCCAGCAGTAGGGAAGGGAACACTGAAGCTTTCTTT
CDR3 protein: CASSREGNTEAFF

D gene: .
clone size: .
V gene: TRBV2
J gene: TRBJ1-2
CDR3 DNA: TGTGCCAGCAGTGAAAGGGGATCAAACTATGGCTACACCTTC
CDR3 protein: CASSERGSNYGYTF

D gene: .
clone size: few
V gene: TRBV7-9
J gene: TRBJ2-1
CDR3 DNA: TGTGCCAGCAGCCAATGGCGGGCTTGGGCTGACAATGAGCAGTTCTTC
CDR3 protein: CASSQWRAWADNEQFF

D gene: .
clone size: few
V gene: TRBV15
J gene: TRBJ2-7
CDR3 DNA: TGTGCCACCAGCAGAGGCGTAGGGGACGGCGAGCAGTACTTC
CDR3 protein: CATSRGVGDGEQYF

D gene: TRBD1
clone size: once
V gene: TRBV4-1
J gene: TRBJ2-6
CDR3 DNA: TGCGCCAGCAGCAGACGGGACAGGGTGTGGGGGGAGGCTGGGGCCAACGTCCTGACTTTC
CDR3 protein: CASSRRDRVWGEAGANVLTF

D gene: .
clone size: .
V gene: TRBV11-2
J gene: TRBJ1-1
CDR3 DNA: TGTGCCAGCAGCTTAAACACCAACACTGAAGCTTTCTTT
CDR3 protein: CASSLNTNTEAFF

D gene: .
clone size: .
V gene: TRBV28
J gene: TRBJ2-7
CDR3 DNA: TGTGCCAGCAGTTTAGTGTCCGGGACGGTTATTTACGAGCAGTACTTC
CDR3 protein: CASSLVSGTVIYEQYF

D gene: TRBD1
clone size: .
V gene: TRBV5-1
J gene: TRBJ1-1
CDR3 DNA: TGCGCCAGCAGCTTACCGGGACAGGGGAAGGTCACTGAAGCTTTCTTT
CDR3 protein: CASSLPGQGKVTEAFF

D gene: .
clone size: .
V gene: TRBV5-1
J gene: TRBJ2-3
CDR3 DNA: TGCGCCAGCAGCTTGGGTAATAACAGGGCAAGCACAGATACGCAGTATTTT
CDR3 protein: CASSLGNNRASTDTQYF

D gene: TRBD1
clone size: .
V gene: TRBV5-1
J gene: TRBJ1-4
CDR3 DNA: TGCGCCAGCAGCTTGGTGGGACAGACGGGTGAAAAACTGTTTTTT
CDR3 protein: CASSLVGQTGEKLFF

D gene: .
clone size: .
V gene: TRBV18
J gene: TRBJ2-5
CDR3 DNA: TGTGCCAGCTCACCTGAGTCCGGGACCTACTTAGGGGAGACCCAGTACTTC
CDR3 protein: CASSPESGTYLGETQYF

D gene: TRBD1
clone size: few
V gene: TRBV19
J gene: TRBJ2-1
CDR3 DNA: TGTGCCAGTAGTATAGATTCCGGGACAGGGGGCTACAATGAGCAGTTCTTC
CDR3 protein: CASSIDSGTGGYNEQFF

D gene: TRBD1
clone size: .
V gene: TRBV5-1
J gene: TRBJ2-2
CDR3 DNA: TGCGCCAGCAGCTTCGGGACAGAGAACACCGGGGAGCTGTTTTTT
CDR3 protein: CASSFGTENTGELFF

D gene: TRBD1
clone size: many
V gene: TRBV5-1
J gene: TRBJ1-6
CDR3 DNA: TGCGCCAGCAGCTTACAGGGGAATTTTTATAATTCACCCCTCCACTTT
CDR3 protein: CASSLQGNFYNSPLHF

D gene: TRBD2
clone size: .
V gene: TRBV11-1
J gene: TRBJ2-1
CDR3 DNA: TGTGCCAGCAGCTTAGGGACTAGCGGGGCCCAAAATGAGCAGTTCTTC
CDR3 protein: CASSLGTSGAQNEQFF

D gene: TRBD1
clone size: .
V gene: TRBV18
J gene: TRBJ1-2
CDR3 DNA: TGTGCCAGCTCACTCGGGACAGGGGAGGCTAGTGGCTACACCTTC
CDR3 protein: CASSLGTGEASGYTF

D gene: .
clone size: .
V gene: TRBV6-6
J gene: TRBJ1-3
CDR3 DNA: TGTGCCAGCAGCCTAAGCCGGGACAAGGGAAACACCATATATTTT
CDR3 protein: CASSLSRDKGNTIYF

D gene: TRBD1
clone size: .
V gene: TRBV6-5
J gene: TRBJ1-2
CDR3 DNA: TGTGCCAGCAGTCCCGGACAGGGACAGGGGTATGGCTACACCTTC
CDR3 protein: CASSPGQGQGYGYTF

D gene: TRBD2
clone size: .
V gene: TRBV28
J gene: TRBJ2-5
CDR3 DNA: TGTGCCAGCATGAGTCTAGCGGGAGGGCCAGAGACCCAGTACTTC
CDR3 protein: CASMSLAGGPETQYF

D gene: .
clone size: .
V gene: TRBV27
J gene: TRBJ2-1
CDR3 DNA: TGTGCCAGCAGTGGGTACAATGAGCAGTTCTTC
CDR3 protein: CASSGYNEQFF

D gene: .
clone size: .
V gene: TRBV27
J gene: TRBJ1-2
CDR3 DNA: TGTGCCAGCAGTTCCGCACCGGACGGTTCAGCTAACTATGGCTACACCTTC
CDR3 protein: CASSSAPDGSANYGYTF

D gene: TRBD1
clone size: few
V gene: TRBV5-3
J gene: TRBJ2-7
CDR3 DNA: TGTGCCAGAAGCTTGATAGGACAGGGCTACGAGCAGTACTTC
CDR3 protein: CARSLIGQGYEQYF

D gene: .
clone size: once
V gene: TRBV6-5
J gene: TRBJ1-2
CDR3 DNA: TGTGCCAGCAGTTACGGTCCCGGGAATTATGGCTACACCTTC
CDR3 protein: CASSYGPGNYGYTF

D gene: TRBD1
clone size: .
V gene: TRBV28
J gene: TRBJ1-2
CDR3 DNA: TGTGCCAGCAGAGACGGACAGGGCGGCGGCTACACCTTC
CDR3 protein: CASRDGQGGGYTF

D gene: TRBD2
clone size: .
V gene: TRBV11-2
J gene: TRBJ2-1
CDR3 DNA: TGTGCCAGCAGGTCTCCGGGACTAGCGAACAATGAGCAGTTCTTC
CDR3 protein: CASRSPGLANNEQFF

D gene: TRBD1
clone size: .
V gene: TRBV27
J gene: TRBJ1-1
CDR3 DNA: TGTGCCAGCAGTACGGACAGGGGATGGTCGTTAACTGAAGCTTTCTTT
CDR3 protein: CASSTDRGWSLTEAFF

D gene: .
clone size: .
V gene: TRBV5-4
J gene: TRBJ2-7
CDR3 DNA: TGTGCCAGCAGCGGACTCCAGGGCTACGAGCAGTACTTC
CDR3 protein: CASSGLQGYEQYF

D gene: .
clone size: .
V gene: TRBV5-1
J gene: TRBJ1-2
CDR3 DNA: TGCGCCAGCAGGAATGGACCGCAAATTATTAATGGCTACACCTTC
CDR3 protein: CASRNGPQIINGYTF